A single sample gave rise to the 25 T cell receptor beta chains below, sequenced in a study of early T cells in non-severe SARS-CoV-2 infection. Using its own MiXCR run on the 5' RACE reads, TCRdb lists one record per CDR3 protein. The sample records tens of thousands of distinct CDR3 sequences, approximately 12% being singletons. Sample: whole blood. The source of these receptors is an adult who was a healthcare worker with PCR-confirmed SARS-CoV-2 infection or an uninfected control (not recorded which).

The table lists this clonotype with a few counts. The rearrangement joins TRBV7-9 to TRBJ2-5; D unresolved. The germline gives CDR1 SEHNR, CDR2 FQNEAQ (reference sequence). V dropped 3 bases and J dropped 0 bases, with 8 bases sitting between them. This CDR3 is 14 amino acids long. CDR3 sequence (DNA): TGTGCCAGCAGCTTTCAGGCCAACCAAGAGACCCAGTACTTC. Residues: CASSFQANQETQYF.

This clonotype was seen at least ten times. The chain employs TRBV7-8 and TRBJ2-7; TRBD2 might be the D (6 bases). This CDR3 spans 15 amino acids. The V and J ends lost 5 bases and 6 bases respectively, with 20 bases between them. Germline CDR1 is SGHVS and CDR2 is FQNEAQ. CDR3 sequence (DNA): TGTGCCAGCAGCCCCCACCGGGGCTCGGAGGGCGAGCAGTACTTC. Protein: CASSPHRGSEGEQYF.

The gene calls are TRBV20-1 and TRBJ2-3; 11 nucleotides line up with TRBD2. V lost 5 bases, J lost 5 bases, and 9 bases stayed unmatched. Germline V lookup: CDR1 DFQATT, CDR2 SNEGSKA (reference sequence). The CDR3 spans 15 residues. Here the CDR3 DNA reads TGCAGTGCTGGAGTACTAGCGGGAGTGGGAGATACGCAGTATTTT. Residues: CSAGVLAGVGDTQYF.

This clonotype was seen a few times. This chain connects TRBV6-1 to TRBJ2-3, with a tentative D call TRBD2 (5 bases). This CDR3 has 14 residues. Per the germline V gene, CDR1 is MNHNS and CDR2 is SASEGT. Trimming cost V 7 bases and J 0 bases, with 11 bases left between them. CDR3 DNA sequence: TGTGCCAGCAAGGACGGGATAAGCACAGATACGCAGTATTTT. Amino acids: CASKDGISTDTQYF.

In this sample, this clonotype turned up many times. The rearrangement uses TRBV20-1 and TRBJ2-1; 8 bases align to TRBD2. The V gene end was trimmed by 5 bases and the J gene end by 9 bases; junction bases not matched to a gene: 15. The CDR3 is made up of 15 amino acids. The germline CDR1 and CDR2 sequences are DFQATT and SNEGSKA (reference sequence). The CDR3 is CSAYSGALLGGEQFF. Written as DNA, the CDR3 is TGCAGTGCTTATAGCGGGGCTCTCCTGGGCGGTGAGCAGTTCTTC.

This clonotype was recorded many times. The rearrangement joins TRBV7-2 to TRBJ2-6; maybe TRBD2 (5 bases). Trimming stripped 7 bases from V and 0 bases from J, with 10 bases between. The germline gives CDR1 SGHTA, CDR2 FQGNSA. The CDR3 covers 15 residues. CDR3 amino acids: CASTLGGSGANVLTF. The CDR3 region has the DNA TGTGCCAGCACGCTCGGAGGCTCTGGGGCCAACGTCCTGACTTTC.

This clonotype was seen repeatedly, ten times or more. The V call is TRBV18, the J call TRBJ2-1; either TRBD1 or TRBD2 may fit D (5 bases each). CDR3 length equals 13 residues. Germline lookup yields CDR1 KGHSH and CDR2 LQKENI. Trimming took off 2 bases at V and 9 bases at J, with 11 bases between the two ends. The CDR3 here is CASSPMGVPEQFF. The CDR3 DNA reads TGTGCCAGCTCACCAATGGGGGTTCCTGAGCAGTTCTTC.

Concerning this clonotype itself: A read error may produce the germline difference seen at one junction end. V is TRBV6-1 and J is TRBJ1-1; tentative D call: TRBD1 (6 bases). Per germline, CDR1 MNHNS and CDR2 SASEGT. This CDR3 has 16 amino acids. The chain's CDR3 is CTSSEAGYRVNTEAFF. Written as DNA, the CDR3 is TGTACCAGCAGTGAAGCGGGGTACAGGGTGAACACTGAAGCTTTCTTT.

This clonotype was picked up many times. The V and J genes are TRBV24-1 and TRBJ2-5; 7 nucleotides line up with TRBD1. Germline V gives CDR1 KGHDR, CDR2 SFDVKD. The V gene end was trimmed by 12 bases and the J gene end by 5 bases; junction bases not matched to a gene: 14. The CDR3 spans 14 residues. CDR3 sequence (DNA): TGTGCCGTGGGGCCCCGCCTCAGGGGGGAGACCCAGTACTTC. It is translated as CAVGPRLRGETQYF.

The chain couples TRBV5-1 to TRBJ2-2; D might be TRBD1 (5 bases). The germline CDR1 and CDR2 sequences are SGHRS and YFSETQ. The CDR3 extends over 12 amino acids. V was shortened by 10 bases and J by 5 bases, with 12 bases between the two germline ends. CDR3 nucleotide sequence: TGCGCCGGCACCAGGGAAACCGGGGAGCTGTTTTTT. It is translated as CAGTRETGELFF.

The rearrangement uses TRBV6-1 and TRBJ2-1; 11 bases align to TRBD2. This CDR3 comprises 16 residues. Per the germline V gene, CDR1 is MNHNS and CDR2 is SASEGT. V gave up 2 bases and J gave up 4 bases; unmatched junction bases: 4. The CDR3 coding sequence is TGTGCCAGCAGTGAAAGACTAGCGGGAAATTACAATGAGCAGTTCTTC. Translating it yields CASSERLAGNYNEQFF.

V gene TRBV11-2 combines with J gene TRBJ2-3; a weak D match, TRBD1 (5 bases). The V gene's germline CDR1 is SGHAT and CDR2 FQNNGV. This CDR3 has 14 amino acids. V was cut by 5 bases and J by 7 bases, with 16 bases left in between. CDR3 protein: CASSRSQGLHTQYF. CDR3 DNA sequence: TGTGCCAGCAGCCGGAGTCAGGGCCTGCATACGCAGTATTTT.

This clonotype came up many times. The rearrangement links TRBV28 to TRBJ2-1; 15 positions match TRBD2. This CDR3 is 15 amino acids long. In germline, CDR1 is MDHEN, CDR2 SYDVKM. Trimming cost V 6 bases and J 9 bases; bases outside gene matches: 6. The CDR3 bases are TGTGCCAGCAGCCGGACTAGCGGGAGGGCCCTTGAGCAGTTCTTC. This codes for CASSRTSGRALEQFF.

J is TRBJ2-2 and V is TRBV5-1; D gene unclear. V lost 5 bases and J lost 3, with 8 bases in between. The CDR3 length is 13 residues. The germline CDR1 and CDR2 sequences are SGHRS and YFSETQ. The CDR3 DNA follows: TGCGCCAGCAGGGGCGCGGACACCGGGGAGCTGTTTTTT. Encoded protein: CASRGADTGELFF. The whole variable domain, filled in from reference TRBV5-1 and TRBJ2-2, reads KAGVTQTPRYLIKTRGQQVTLSCSPISGHRSVSWYQQTPGQGLQFLFEYFSETQRNKGNFPGRFSGRQFSNSRSEMNVSTLELGDSALYLCASRGADTGELFFGEGSRLTVL.

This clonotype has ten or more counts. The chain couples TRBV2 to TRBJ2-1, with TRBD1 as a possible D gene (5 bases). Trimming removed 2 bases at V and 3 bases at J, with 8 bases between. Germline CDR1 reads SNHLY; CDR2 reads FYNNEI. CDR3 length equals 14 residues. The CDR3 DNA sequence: TGTGCCAGCAGTGAACAGGGCATCTACAATGAGCAGTTCTTC. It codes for CASSEQGIYNEQFF.

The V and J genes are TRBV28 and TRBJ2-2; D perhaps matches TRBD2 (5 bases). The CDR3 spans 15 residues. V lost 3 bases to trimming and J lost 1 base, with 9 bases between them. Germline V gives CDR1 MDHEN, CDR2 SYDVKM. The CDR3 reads CASSFRGRNTGELFF. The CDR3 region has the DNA TGTGCCAGCAGTTTTCGTGGGAGGAACACCGGGGAGCTGTTTTTT.

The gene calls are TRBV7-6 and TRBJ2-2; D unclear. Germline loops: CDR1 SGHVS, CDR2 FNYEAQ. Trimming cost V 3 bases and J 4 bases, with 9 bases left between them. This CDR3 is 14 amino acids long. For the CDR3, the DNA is TGTGCCAGCAGCTTCAGCGAAGGCACCGGGGAGCTGTTTTTT. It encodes CASSFSEGTGELFF.

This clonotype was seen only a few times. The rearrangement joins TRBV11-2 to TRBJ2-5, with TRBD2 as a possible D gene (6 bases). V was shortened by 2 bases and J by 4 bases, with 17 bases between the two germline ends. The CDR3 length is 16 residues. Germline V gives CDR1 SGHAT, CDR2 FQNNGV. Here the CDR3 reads CASSLWSGSKTETQYF. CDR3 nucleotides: TGTGCCAGCAGCTTATGGTCCGGGAGTAAAACAGAGACCCAGTACTTC.

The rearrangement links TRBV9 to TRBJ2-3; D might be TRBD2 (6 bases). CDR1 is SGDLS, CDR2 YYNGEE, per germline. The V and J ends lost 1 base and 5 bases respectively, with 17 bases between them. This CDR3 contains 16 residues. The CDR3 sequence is CASSVFSGGFIDTQYF. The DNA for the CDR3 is TGTGCCAGCAGCGTATTTAGCGGAGGGTTCATAGATACGCAGTATTTT.

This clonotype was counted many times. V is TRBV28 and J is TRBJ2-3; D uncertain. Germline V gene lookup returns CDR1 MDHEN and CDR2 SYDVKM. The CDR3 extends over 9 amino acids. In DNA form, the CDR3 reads TGTCCCTTACGGGATACGCAGTATTTT. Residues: CPLRDTQYF.

CDR3 region: CASSPHGGSGANVLTF. CDR3 DNA: TGTGCCAGCAGCCCCCACGGGGGCTCTGGGGCCAACGTCCTGACTTTC. The V and J genes are TRBV3-1 and TRBJ2-6, with D perhaps TRBD2 (6 bases). The CDR3 runs 16 residues. Per germline, CDR1 LGHDT and CDR2 YNNKEL (reference sequence). V lost 4 bases to trimming and J lost 0 bases, with 10 bases between them. Looking up the rest from reference TRBV3-1 and TRBJ2-6 gives the full variable domain: DTAVSQTPKYLVTQMGNDKSIKCEQNLGHDTMYWYKQDSKKFLKIMFSYNNKELIINETVPNRFSPKSPDKAHLNLHINSLELGDSAVYFCASSPHGGSGANVLTFGAGSRLTVL.

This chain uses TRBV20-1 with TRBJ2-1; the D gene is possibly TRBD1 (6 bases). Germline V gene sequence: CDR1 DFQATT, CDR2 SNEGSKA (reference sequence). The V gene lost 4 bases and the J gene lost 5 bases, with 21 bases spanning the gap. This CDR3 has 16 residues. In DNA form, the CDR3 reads TGCAGTGCTACCTACCCCTCGGGACACACAAACAATGAGCAGTTCTTC. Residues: CSATYPSGHTNNEQFF.

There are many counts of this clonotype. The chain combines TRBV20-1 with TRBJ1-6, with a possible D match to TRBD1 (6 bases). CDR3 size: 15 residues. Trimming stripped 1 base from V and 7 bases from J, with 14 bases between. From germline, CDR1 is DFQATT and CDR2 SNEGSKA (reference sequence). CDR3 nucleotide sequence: TGCAGTGCTAGAGTGGCTACAGGGAACAATTCACCCCTCCACTTT. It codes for CSARVATGNNSPLHF.

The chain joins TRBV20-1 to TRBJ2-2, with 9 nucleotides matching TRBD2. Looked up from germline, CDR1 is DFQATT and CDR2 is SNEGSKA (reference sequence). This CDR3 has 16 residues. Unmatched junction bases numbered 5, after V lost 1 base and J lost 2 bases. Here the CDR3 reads CSARGIAGENTGELFF. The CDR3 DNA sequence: TGCAGTGCTAGAGGTATAGCGGGAGAAAACACCGGGGAGCTGTTTTTT.

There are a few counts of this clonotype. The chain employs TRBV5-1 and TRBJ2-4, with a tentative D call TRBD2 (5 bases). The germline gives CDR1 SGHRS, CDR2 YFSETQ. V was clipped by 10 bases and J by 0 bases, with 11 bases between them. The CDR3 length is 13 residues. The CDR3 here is CAEGALAKNIQYF. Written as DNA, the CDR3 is TGCGCCGAGGGAGCCTTAGCCAAAAACATTCAGTACTTC.